The 24 T cell receptor beta chains given below trace back to one sample, sequenced in a study of T cells in Graves' hyperthyroidism and ophthalmopathy. RNA transcripts yielded amplified TCR beta CDR3 regions. Carried out on the TCR CDR3, a first-round RT-PCR used the HTBI primer set. TCRdb processed the multiplex PCR reads anew with MiXCR; each CDR3 protein has one entry. There are nearly 600,000 distinct CDR3 sequences in the sample; more than 11% occur only once, and 5% to 7% lies in the top ten. Specimen: blood. The receptors shown here come from a woman aged 30 to 39 with Graves' hyperthyroidism that later progressed to Graves' ophthalmopathy.

V usage is TRBV5-8 and J usage is TRBJ2-2; D gene unclear. Germline V lookup: CDR1 SGHTS, CDR2 YDEGEE. The CDR3 is 14 residues long. V was clipped by 4 bases and J by 6 bases, with 13 bases between them. CDR3 DNA sequence: TGTGCCAGCAGCATCCATAGTGGGCCCGGGGAGCTGTTTTTT. Residues: CASSIHSGPGELFF.

V usage is TRBV4-2 and J usage is TRBJ1-1; D is undetermined. Trimming stripped 0 bases from V and 6 bases from J, with 11 bases between. The CDR3 loop spans 14 amino acids. Per the germline V gene, CDR1 is LGHNA and CDR2 is YNFKEQ. The CDR3 loop is CASSQETRVAEAFF. CDR3 nucleotides: TGTGCCAGCAGCCAAGAGACACGGGTGGCTGAAGCTTTCTTT.

This rearrangement joins TRBV5-6 to TRBJ2-7; D gene ambiguous. The V end lost 4 bases, the J end lost 6 bases, and 11 bases lay between the germline ends. This CDR3 has 12 residues. Germline V gene data show CDR1 as SGHDT and CDR2 as YYEEEE. CDR3 sequence: CASSEVGVEQYF. CDR3 bases: TGTGCCAGCAGCGAGGTTGGGGTCGAGCAGTACTTC.

This clonotype was observed at least ten times. This chain links TRBV12-3 or TRBV12-4 with TRBJ1-5, with 8 bases that match TRBD1. This CDR3 has 15 residues. V dropped 3 bases and J dropped 7; count of bases not matched to a gene: 8. CDR3 protein: CASSFGQGLGQPQHF. In DNA, the CDR3 is TGTGCCAGCAGTTTCGGACAGGGACTAGGACAGCCCCAGCATTTT.

Notes on this clonotype: Possible read error: a much larger clone is one base away. V is TRBV14 and J is TRBJ2-1; tentative D call: TRBD2 (6 bases). Germline loops: CDR1 SGHDN, CDR2 FVKESK. The CDR3 has 15 residues. With 1 base removed from V and 3 bases from J, the gap between germline ends came to 10 bases. The CDR3 loop reads CASSQASGLYNEQFF. CDR3 in DNA: TGTGCCAGCAGCCAAGCCAGCGGGCTCTACAATGAGCAGTTCTTC. The full variable domain, rest sourced from reference TRBV14 and TRBJ2-1, is EAGVTQFPSHSVIEKGQTVTLRCDPISGHDNLYWYRRVMGKEIKFLLHFVKESKQDESGMPNNRFLAERTGGTYSTLKVQPAELEDSGVYFCASSQASGLYNEQFFGPGTRLTVL.

This clonotype was detected ten times or more. This rearrangement joins TRBV24-1 to TRBJ2-1; 8 bases are a match to TRBD2. The CDR3 covers 15 residues. Germline V lookup: CDR1 KGHDR, CDR2 SFDVKD. Trimming took 6 bases from V and 8 from J; bases not matched to a gene: 11. CDR3 DNA sequence: TGTGCCACCAGTTTCACCAGCGGGAGTATCGATGAGCAGTTCTTC. This codes for CATSFTSGSIDEQFF.

This chain links TRBV9 with TRBJ2-7, with 7 bases lining up with TRBD2. Trimming cost V 0 bases and J 5 bases; bases outside gene matches: 8. This CDR3 is built from 15 residues. Per germline, CDR1 SGDLS and CDR2 YYNGEE. CDR3 protein: CASSVGGAGLNEQYF. The CDR3 nucleotides are TGTGCCAGCAGCGTAGGTGGGGCGGGACTAAACGAGCAGTACTTC.

This sequence joins TRBV12-3 or TRBV12-4 and TRBJ2-1, with 7 bases aligning to TRBD2. The CDR3 loop spans 14 amino acids. J was trimmed by 6 bases and V by 8 bases; bases with no gene match: 10. CDR3 bases: TGTGCCAGCTCATTCGGACTAGGACCCAATGAGCAGTTCTTC. Translated, it gives CASSFGLGPNEQFF.

This clonotype was seen repeatedly, ten times or more. The chain employs TRBV27 and TRBJ2-6; a possible D gene is TRBD1 (6 bases). The V gene lost 6 bases and the J gene lost 0 bases, with 15 bases spanning the gap. The CDR3 length is 17 residues. CDR1 and CDR2 (germline): MNHEY, SMNVEV (reference sequence). The CDR3 protein is CASSPMGAYSGANVLTF. CDR3 bases: TGTGCCAGCAGCCCCATGGGGGCTTACTCTGGGGCCAACGTCCTGACTTTC.

This clonotype was counted at least ten times. The chain carries TRBV12-3 or TRBV12-4 and TRBJ2-7, with 8 bases lining up with TRBD1. V lost 3 bases and J lost 1; bases outside the gene matches: 5. The CDR3 covers 15 residues. For the CDR3, the DNA is TGTGCCAGCAGTTTTAGGGACAGGTTGTCCTACGAGCAGTACTTC. It encodes CASSFRDRLSYEQYF.

This chain uses TRBV10-3 with TRBJ2-2, with 10 bases matching TRBD1. Trimming took 0 bases from V and 5 from J; bases not matched to a gene: 3. The CDR3 is 16 residues long. Germline assignment: CDR1 ENHRY and CDR2 SYGVKD. CDR3 protein: CAISESGQGRTGELFF. In nucleotides, the CDR3 is TGTGCCATCAGTGAGTCGGGACAGGGGAGGACCGGGGAGCTGTTTTTT.

This clonotype occurred a few times. The chain joins TRBV27 to TRBJ2-5; D tentatively reads TRBD1 or TRBD2 (5 bases each). The germline V and J ends were trimmed by 5 bases and 7 bases, with 14 bases remaining between them. The CDR3 spans 13 residues. Germline assignment: CDR1 MNHEY and CDR2 SMNVEV (reference sequence). The CDR3 DNA follows: TGTGCCAGCAGTCCCGGGACCTGGGGGACCCAGTACTTC. Translating it yields CASSPGTWGTQYF.

This clonotype has at least ten counts. The genes are TRBV19 and TRBJ1-1, with D possibly TRBD1 on 6 matching bases. Trimming took 10 bases from V and 3 from J, leaving 18 bases between them. The CDR3 totals 14 residues. CDR1 is LNHDA, CDR2 SQIVND, per germline (reference sequence). The CDR3 is CATTDYREHTEAFF. The CDR3 region has the DNA TGTGCCACCACTGACTACAGGGAACACACTGAAGCTTTCTTT.

Ten or more counts support this clonotype. This rearrangement joins TRBV28 to TRBJ2-7, with 8 bases fitting TRBD2. V lost 7 bases and J lost 3; bases outside the gene matches: 14. Germline CDR1 MDHEN, CDR2 SYDVKM. The CDR3 is 16 residues long. CDR3 nucleotides: TGTGCCAGCATAGCAGGGGATAGCGGGATTTACTACGAGCAGTACTTC. Translating it yields CASIAGDSGIYYEQYF.

This clonotype has just a few counts. The CDR3 coding sequence is TGTGCCAGGGGAGGGGGTGAGGCCTCAGATACGCAGTATTTT. Residues: CARGGGEASDTQYF. This rearrangement joins TRBV2 to TRBJ2-3, with D perhaps TRBD2 (7 bases). Germline loops: CDR1 SNHLY, CDR2 FYNNEI. V lost 9 bases and J lost 4, with 17 bases in between. CDR3 length: 14 amino acids.

This clonotype occurred many times. This rearrangement joins TRBV20-1 to TRBJ2-3; 10 positions agree with TRBD2. Germline assignment: CDR1 DFQATT and CDR2 SNEGSKA (reference sequence). J gave up 1 base and V 5 bases, and 6 bases lay outside the gene matches. The CDR3 runs 15 residues. CDR3 coding DNA: TGCAGTGCTGGGAGCGGGAGGGTTCGCACAGATACGCAGTATTTT. Protein: CSAGSGRVRTDTQYF.

J is TRBJ2-1 and V is TRBV20-1; 8 positions match TRBD2. This CDR3 has 15 residues. Germline CDR1 reads DFQATT; CDR2 reads SNEGSKA (reference sequence). Losses at the gene ends were 1 base for V and 8 bases for J; bases not matched to a gene: 10. Written as DNA, the CDR3 is TGCAGTGCTAGAGGTACGAGCGGGAGACCCCATGAGCAGTTCTTC. Amino acid sequence: CSARGTSGRPHEQFF.

As regards this clonotype: The junction departs from the called germline gene at one end, perhaps through a read error. V and J are TRBV5-8 and TRBJ2-7; 9 bases align to TRBD2. The germline V gene encodes CDR1 SGHTS and CDR2 YDEGEE. The length of the CDR3 is 15 residues. DNA for the CDR3: TGTGCCAGCAGCAGGAGTAGCGGGAGAGGCTACGAGCATTACTTC. Its translation: CASSRSSGRGYEHYF.

V gene TRBV4-1 combines with J gene TRBJ2-2; tentative D call: TRBD2 (6 bases). With 4 bases removed from V and 7 bases from J, the gap between germline ends came to 19 bases. This CDR3 contains 16 residues. Germline V CDR1 and CDR2: MGHRA, YSYEKL. CDR3 nucleotide sequence: TGCGCCAGCAGCCTCGTGCGGGCCCCCGGGGGCGGGGAGCTGTTTTTT. This gives the protein CASSLVRAPGGGELFF.

The V gene is TRBV7-9, the J gene TRBJ2-5; TRBD1 agrees at 7 bases. CDR3 size: 14 residues. J lost 3 bases, V lost 5 bases, and 6 bases had no gene match. Germline CDR1 SEHNR, CDR2 FQNEAQ (reference sequence). The DNA for the CDR3 is TGTGCCAGCAGCGCAACTACAGGGGAAGAGACCCAGTACTTC. This sequence encodes CASSATTGEETQYF. Full variable domain (rest looked up from reference TRBV7-9 and TRBJ2-5): DTGVSQNPRHKITKRGQNVTFRCDPISEHNRLYWYRQTLGQGPEFLTYFQNEAQLEKSRLLSDRFSAERPKGSFSTLEIQRTEQGDSAMYLCASSATTGEETQYFGPGTRLLVL.

This clonotype was seen many times. The rearrangement links TRBV19 to TRBJ1-2, with 10 bases matching TRBD1. The ends lost 11 bases at V and 7 bases at J; junction bases unmatched: 10. Looked up from germline, CDR1 is LNHDA and CDR2 is SQIVND (reference sequence). This CDR3 region has 13 residues. The CDR3 nucleotides are TGTGCCTCCGGACAGGGGGACGGTGGTGGCTACACCTTC. Its translation: CASGQGDGGGYTF.

This clonotype occurred many times. This chain links TRBV2 with TRBJ1-1, with D hard to call. Germline CDR1 is SNHLY and CDR2 is FYNNEI. The V gene lost 6 bases and the J gene lost 1 base, with 6 bases spanning the gap. The length of the CDR3 is 12 residues. CDR3 sequence (DNA): TGTGCCAGCAGCTGGGAGAACACTGAAGCTTTCTTT. The encoded protein is CASSWENTEAFF. The full variable domain, with the rest looked up from reference TRBV2 and TRBJ1-1, is EPEVTQTPSHQVTQMGQEVILRCVPISNHLYFYWYRQILGQKVEFLVSFYNNEISEKSEIFDDQFSVERPDGSNFTLKIRSTKLEDSAMYFCASSWENTEAFFGQGTRLTVV.

The chain uses TRBV12-3 or TRBV12-4 and TRBJ2-1; TRBD2 matches 11 bases. Unmatched junction bases numbered 7, after V lost 4 bases and J lost 5 bases. The CDR3 runs 16 residues. In nucleotides, the CDR3 is TGTGCCAGCAGTTATCGGACTAGCGGGCAAGACAATGAGCAGTTCTTC. Its translation: CASSYRTSGQDNEQFF.

This clonotype was detected only a few times. This rearrangement joins TRBV7-9 to TRBJ1-2, with 7 bases matching TRBD1. V lost 3 bases to trimming and J lost 8 bases; unmatched junction nucleotides: 9. Germline CDR1 SEHNR, CDR2 FQNEAQ (reference sequence). The CDR3 has 14 amino acids. The CDR3 loop reads CASSFRGLVGGYTF. CDR3 nucleotide sequence: TGTGCCAGCAGCTTTAGGGGGCTGGTAGGAGGCTACACCTTC.